These 18 T cell receptor beta chains came from one sample sequenced in a study of blood T cell repertoires in COVID-19. The table came from immunoSEQ multiplex PCR; TCRdb's copy has only in-frame clones and leaves some out. The sample carries under 250,000 clones, roughly 80% recorded once. The sequenced sample consisted of peripheral blood. The source is an older woman who had recovered from COVID-19.

This chain joins TRBV19 and TRBJ1-2; D is possibly TRBD1 (5 bases). Per germline, CDR1 LNHDA and CDR2 SQIVND (reference sequence). V shed 1 base and J shed 4 bases, with 13 bases lying between them. The CDR3 contains 15 residues. The DNA for the CDR3 is TGTGCCAGTAGTATAGGGCAGGGTCTTGTCTATGGCTACACCTTC. This sequence encodes CASSIGQGLVYGYTF. Full variable domain (outside the CDR3, taken from reference TRBV19 and TRBJ1-2): DGGITQSPKYLFRKEGQNVTLSCEQNLNHDAMYWYRQDPGQGLRLIYYSQIVNDFQKGDIAEGYSVSREKKESFPLTVTSAQKNPTAFYLCASSIGQGLVYGYTFGSGTRLTVV.

The V and J genes are TRBV2 and TRBJ2-7; D might be TRBD1 (5 bases). The CDR3 consists of 14 residues. The V gene's germline CDR1 is SNHLY and CDR2 FYNNEI. Trimming pared 3 bases from V and 2 bases from J, leaving 11 bases between. The CDR3 bases are TGTGCCAGCAGTGATCCAGGGTCAGCCTACGAGCAGTACTTC. It translates to CASSDPGSAYEQYF.

The chain recombines TRBV19 with TRBJ1-3; TRBD1 matches 8 bases. The CDR3 spans 14 residues. After removal of 6 bases from V and 2 bases from J, the junction contained 3 bases not matched to a gene. The germline V gene has CDR1 LNHDA and CDR2 SQIVND (reference sequence). The CDR3 nucleotides read TGTGCCAGTAGGCCGGACAGGGCTGGAAACACCATATATTTT. Amino acids: CASRPDRAGNTIYF.

The DNA for the CDR3 is TGTGCCACCGGACTAGACCCCACAGATACGCAGTATTTT. Translating gives CATGLDPTDTQYF. The chain uses TRBV10-3 and TRBJ2-3; 7 nucleotides agree with TRBD2. The ends lost 10 bases at V and 2 bases at J; junction bases unmatched: 6. CDR1 and CDR2 (germline): ENHRY, SYGVKD. This CDR3 contains 13 residues.

This clone was picked up one time. V and J are TRBV7-2 and TRBJ1-2; the D is unclear. The CDR3 is 14 amino acids. The germline V gene has CDR1 SGHTA and CDR2 FQGNSA. V was shortened by 3 bases and J by 6 bases, with 14 bases between the two germline ends. CDR3 in DNA: TGTGCCAGCAGCTTTTTTTACAGTGACAATGGCTACACCTTC. Protein product: CASSFFYSDNGYTF.

V gene TRBV5-1 combines with J gene TRBJ2-1, with 10 positions matching TRBD2. The CDR3 contains 16 residues. J was trimmed by 2 bases and V by 1 base; bases with no gene match: 3. Germline assignment: CDR1 SGHRS and CDR2 YFSETQ. The CDR3 DNA reads TGCGCCAGCAGCTTGCTAGCGGGGGCTGCCTACAATGAGCAGTTCTTC. As protein: CASSLLAGAAYNEQFF.

V usage is TRBV6-4 and J usage is TRBJ2-7; 11 bases agree with TRBD1. The CDR3 runs to 19 residues. J gave up 3 bases and V 5 bases, and 18 bases lay outside the gene matches. Germline CDR1 and CDR2: MRHNA and SNTAGT. CDR3 sequence (DNA): TGTGCCAGCAGTACACCTTCGTCCTCCCGGGACAGGGGGGTCTACGAGCAGTACTTC. Its protein is CASSTPSSSRDRGVYEQYF.

The V call is TRBV7-2, the J call TRBJ1-2; 8 bases match TRBD1. V lost 4 bases, J lost 3 bases, and 4 bases stayed unmatched. Looked up from germline, CDR1 is SGHTA and CDR2 is FQGNSA. The CDR3 is 14 amino acids. The CDR3 sequence is CASSSSGQDYGYTF. In DNA form, the CDR3 reads TGTGCCAGCAGCTCCTCGGGACAGGACTATGGCTACACCTTC.

The CDR3 here is CASSLRVAGDGYTF. The DNA for the CDR3 is TGTGCCAGCAGTTTGAGGGTGGCAGGGGATGGCTACACCTTC. V usage is TRBV27 and J usage is TRBJ1-2, with D possibly TRBD1 on 6 matching bases. Per germline, CDR1 MNHEY and CDR2 SMNVEV (reference sequence). The CDR3 is 14 residues long. Trimming removed 3 bases at V and 6 bases at J, with 14 bases between.

The CDR3 reads CASSLGGGLVDTQYF. The CDR3, as DNA: TGTGCCAGCAGCTTGGGCGGGGGTTTGGTAGATACGCAGTATTTT. This chain joins TRBV5-5 and TRBJ2-3; 7 nucleotides match TRBD2. V was pared by 0 bases and J by 5 bases, with 6 bases of the junction left unmatched. Per the germline V gene, CDR1 is SGHKS and CDR2 is YYEKEE (reference sequence). The CDR3 has 15 residues.

The chain employs TRBV19 and TRBJ1-2, with D unclear. The length of the CDR3 is 16 residues. The ends were cut back, 4 bases at V and 2 bases at J, with 17 bases in the middle. Germline V gives CDR1 LNHDA, CDR2 SQIVND (reference sequence). CDR3 coding DNA: TGTGCCAGTAGTACCCGAGGCGGAACCGAAAACTATGGCTACACCTTC. The encoded protein is CASSTRGGTENYGYTF. Variable domain in full (rest from reference TRBV19 and TRBJ1-2): DGGITQSPKYLFRKEGQNVTLSCEQNLNHDAMYWYRQDPGQGLRLIYYSQIVNDFQKGDIAEGYSVSREKKESFPLTVTSAQKNPTAFYLCASSTRGGTENYGYTFGSGTRLTVV.

The table lists this clone with a count of one. The genes are TRBV30 and TRBJ1-6; tentative D call: TRBD1 (5 bases). Looked up from germline, CDR1 is GTSNPN and CDR2 is SVGIG (reference sequence). The V end was cut by 0 bases, the J end by 9 bases, with 12 bases between. The CDR3 has 14 amino acids. In nucleotides, the CDR3 is TGTGCCTGGAGTGTCGGGGGGGGTGGTTCACCCCTCCACTTT. Translating it yields CAWSVGGGGSPLHF.

The genes are TRBV14 and TRBJ2-3; a weak D match, TRBD1 (6 bases). Germline V lookup: CDR1 SGHDN, CDR2 FVKESK. The CDR3 is 15 residues long. Trimming stripped 0 bases from V and 3 bases from J, with 10 bases between. The CDR3: CASSQEAQGTDTQYF. The DNA for the CDR3 is TGTGCCAGCAGCCAAGAGGCGCAGGGGACAGATACGCAGTATTTT.

This CDR3 is CASSSINLGGQGNTIYF. The CDR3 bases are TGTGCCAGCAGCTCAATAAATCTTGGGGGACAGGGAAACACCATATATTTT. This sequence joins TRBV7-9 and TRBJ1-3; 7 nucleotides align to TRBD1. Germline loops: CDR1 SEHNR, CDR2 FQNEAQ (reference sequence). This CDR3 comprises 17 residues. Trimming cost V 4 bases and J 4 bases; bases outside gene matches: 13.

The rearrangement links TRBV18 to TRBJ2-2; the match to TRBD2 covers 7 bases. V lost 2 bases and J lost 1; bases outside the gene matches: 1. Germline V gene lookup returns CDR1 KGHSH and CDR2 LQKENI. The CDR3 has 15 amino acids. This CDR3 is CASSPVAGNTGELFF. The CDR3 DNA sequence: TGTGCCAGCTCACCAGTAGCGGGGAACACCGGGGAGCTGTTTTTT.

The rearrangement links TRBV2 to TRBJ1-1; D call uncertain. CDR3 length: 13 amino acids. V lost 7 bases to trimming and J lost 0 bases, with 9 bases between them. The germline V gene has CDR1 SNHLY and CDR2 FYNNEI. CDR3 amino acids: CASILQMNTEAFF. In nucleotides, the CDR3 is TGTGCCAGCATCCTCCAGATGAACACTGAAGCTTTCTTT.

The CDR3 protein is CASSPPLAGEQYF. The CDR3 DNA is TGTGCCAGCAGTCCCCCTCTGGCGGGCGAGCAGTACTTC. This sequence joins TRBV27 and TRBJ2-7, with a possible D match to TRBD2 (5 bases). The V gene lost 5 bases and the J gene lost 6 bases, with 14 bases spanning the gap. The germline CDR1 and CDR2 sequences are MNHEY and SMNVEV (reference sequence). The CDR3 is 13 amino acids.

The chain recombines TRBV4-1 with TRBJ2-5; 8 bases fit TRBD2. The trim removed 0 bases at V and 7 bases at J, leaving 13 bases unmatched. Germline V CDR1 and CDR2: MGHRA, YSYEKL. CDR3 length: 17 residues. The CDR3 sequence is CASSQESPGGSVGTQYF. Here the CDR3 DNA reads TGCGCCAGCAGCCAAGAATCACCGGGGGGGTCCGTTGGGACCCAGTACTTC.